The present entry profiles one TCR beta chain with its context. Its antigen is not identified. The sample is drawn from a study of response to subunit inactivated influenza vaccine. Broader study findings: Each seasonal flu vaccination may recruit only limited new T cells, authors suggested.

In TCRdb, the RT-PCR reads were re-called with MiXCR into one record per CDR3 protein. The top ten clones hold 7.8% of a sample with around 250,000 distinct CDR3 sequences, approximately 12% of them seen once. Between the trimmed V and J ends, which lost 2 bases and 2 bases, there was a span of 13 bases. The germline gives CDR1 DFQATT, CDR2 SNEGSKA (reference sequence). This CDR3 is 14 amino acids long. The receptor's source is a man aged 50 to 60 who received an inactivated influenza vaccine. Sequencing was performed on non-naive T cells sorted from PBMCs, taken roughly 15 days before vaccination. The rearrangement links TRBV20-1 to TRBJ2-7; D is possibly TRBD1 (5 bases). The CDR3 nucleotides are TGCAGTGCTAGATCCTTAGACAGAACCTACGAGCAGTACTTC. Its translation: CSARSLDRTYEQYF.